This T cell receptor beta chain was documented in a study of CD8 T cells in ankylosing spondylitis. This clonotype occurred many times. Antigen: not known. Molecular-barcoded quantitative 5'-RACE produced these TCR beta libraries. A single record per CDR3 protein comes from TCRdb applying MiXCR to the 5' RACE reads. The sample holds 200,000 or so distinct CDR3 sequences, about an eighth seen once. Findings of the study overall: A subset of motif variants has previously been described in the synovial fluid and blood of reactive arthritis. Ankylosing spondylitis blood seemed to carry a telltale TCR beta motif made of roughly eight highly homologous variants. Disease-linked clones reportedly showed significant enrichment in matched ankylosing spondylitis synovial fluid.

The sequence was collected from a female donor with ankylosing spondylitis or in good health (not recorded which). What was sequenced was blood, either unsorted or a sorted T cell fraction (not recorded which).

CDR3 amino acids: CASSYNRAGSSEQYF. CDR3 sequence (DNA): TGTGCCAGCAGTTACAATCGGGCAGGTAGTTCCGAGCAGTACTTC. This chain uses TRBV6-5 with TRBJ2-7; D is unresolved. From germline, CDR1 is MNHEY and CDR2 SVGAGI. Trimming took off 2 bases at V and 6 bases at J, with 17 bases between the two ends. The CDR3 covers 15 residues.